These T cell receptor beta chains were read from a single sample in a study of cytomegalovirus exposure and HLA in healthy donors. Assay: immunoSEQ multiplex PCR; the TCRdb copy retains only in-frame clones and omits some. This table holds some 120,000 clones, 95% to 96% found once. Sequenced input: PBMCs. The origin of the receptors is a man aged 18 to 29 in good health and CMV-seronegative. Each CDR3 is given with its conserved first and last residue. D genes are given only for firm matches. The listing skips clone size in some rows; elsewhere it reads once, few, many or a size class.

d_gene: -; v_gene: TRBV7-9; abundance: -; j_gene: TRBJ1-2; CDR3nt: TGTGCCAGCAGCTTAGTTGGACATAGCTTGGCCCTGAGTGACTATGGCTACACCTTC; CDR3aa: CASSLVGHSLALSDYGYTF
d_gene: TRBD1; v_gene: TRBV6-1; abundance: -; j_gene: TRBJ1-2; CDR3nt: TGTGCCAGCAGTAGAACAGGGGACTATGGCTACACCTTC; CDR3aa: CASSRTGDYGYTF
d_gene: -; v_gene: TRBV6-1; abundance: -; j_gene: TRBJ2-3; CDR3nt: TGTGCCAGCAGTGAAGTGAGTGGGAGAGGCACAGATACGCAGTATTTT; CDR3aa: CASSEVSGRGTDTQYF
d_gene: -; v_gene: TRBV6-5; abundance: -; j_gene: TRBJ1-1; CDR3nt: TGTGCCAGCAGTTACTTTCAGGGTTTCCGTGCTTTCTTT; CDR3aa: CASSYFQGFRAFF
d_gene: TRBD2; v_gene: TRBV11-1; abundance: -; j_gene: TRBJ2-5; CDR3nt: TGTGCCAGCAGCTTAGGACTAGCGGGAGAAGGAAAGACCCAGTACTTC; CDR3aa: CASSLGLAGEGKTQYF
d_gene: -; v_gene: TRBV28; abundance: -; j_gene: TRBJ2-5; CDR3nt: TGTGCCAGCAGTTTATTTGGGGCCCAAGAGACCCAGTACTTC; CDR3aa: CASSLFGAQETQYF
d_gene: TRBD1; v_gene: TRBV7-2; abundance: -; j_gene: TRBJ2-7; CDR3nt: TGTGCCAGCAGTTCCAGACAGGGGCACTACGAGCAGTACTTC; CDR3aa: CASSSRQGHYEQYF
d_gene: -; v_gene: TRBV28; abundance: once; j_gene: TRBJ2-7; CDR3nt: TGTGCCAGCAGTCTTTACCTCGGCTACGAGCAGTACTTC; CDR3aa: CASSLYLGYEQYF
d_gene: TRBD1; v_gene: TRBV10-3; abundance: -; j_gene: TRBJ2-7; CDR3nt: TGTGCCATCAGTGTGACAGGGGGGAGCTCCTACGAGCAGTACTTC; CDR3aa: CAISVTGGSSYEQYF
d_gene: -; v_gene: TRBV28; abundance: once; j_gene: TRBJ2-2; CDR3nt: TGTGCCAGCTTCGTGGCGGGACAGCTGTGGAACACCGGGGAGCTGTTTTTT; CDR3aa: CASFVAGQLWNTGELFF
d_gene: TRBD1; v_gene: TRBV29-1; abundance: -; j_gene: TRBJ2-1; CDR3nt: TGCAGCGTTGAAATGGGACAGGGGTTGAATGAGCAGTTCTTC; CDR3aa: CSVEMGQGLNEQFF
d_gene: TRBD1; v_gene: TRBV9; abundance: -; j_gene: TRBJ2-7; CDR3nt: TGTGCCAGCAGCGTGGGGACAGGGAGGGCCTACGAGCAGTACTTC; CDR3aa: CASSVGTGRAYEQYF
d_gene: -; v_gene: TRBV4-3; abundance: -; j_gene: TRBJ2-1; CDR3nt: TGCGCCAGCAGCCAAGATGTCAGGGGATGGAATGAGCAGTTCTTC; CDR3aa: CASSQDVRGWNEQFF
d_gene: -; v_gene: TRBV21-1; abundance: -; j_gene: TRBJ2-1; CDR3nt: TGTGCCACCGTCGACCCCGGAGCCGCCAGGCAGTTCTTC; CDR3aa: CATVDPGAARQFF
d_gene: -; v_gene: TRBV11-3; abundance: -; j_gene: TRBJ2-7; CDR3nt: TGTGCCAGCAGCCTTCGGAGGGCCGGTACTGACGAGCAGTACTTC; CDR3aa: CASSLRRAGTDEQYF
d_gene: -; v_gene: TRBV6-5; abundance: -; j_gene: TRBJ1-5; CDR3nt: TGTGCCAGCAGCGGACAGCTCAATCAGCCCCAGCATTTT; CDR3aa: CASSGQLNQPQHF
d_gene: -; v_gene: TRBV27; abundance: -; j_gene: TRBJ1-1; CDR3nt: TGTGCCAGCAGCCGCACAGGGTACACTGAAGCTTTCTTT; CDR3aa: CASSRTGYTEAFF
d_gene: -; v_gene: TRBV28; abundance: -; j_gene: TRBJ1-1; CDR3nt: TGTGCCAGCTTCAGAGGGGGGAACACTGAAGCTTTCTTT; CDR3aa: CASFRGGNTEAFF
d_gene: TRBD1; v_gene: TRBV30; abundance: -; j_gene: TRBJ1-5; CDR3nt: TGTGCCTGGAGTACCGGACAGGGCAGGGATCAGCCCCAGCATTTT; CDR3aa: CAWSTGQGRDQPQHF
d_gene: -; v_gene: TRBV4-2; abundance: once; j_gene: TRBJ2-1; CDR3nt: TGTGCCAGCAGCCCCCCCTTAGGGGATGAGCAGTTCTTC; CDR3aa: CASSPPLGDEQFF
d_gene: TRBD1; v_gene: TRBV29-1; abundance: -; j_gene: TRBJ2-2; CDR3nt: TGCAGCGTTGGGGGACAGGGGGTCGGGGAGCTGTTTTTT; CDR3aa: CSVGGQGVGELFF
d_gene: -; v_gene: TRBV29-1; abundance: -; j_gene: TRBJ2-1; CDR3nt: TGCAGCGCCGGGCGGGAACGGGGCAATGAGCAGTTCTTC; CDR3aa: CSAGRERGNEQFF
d_gene: -; v_gene: TRBV9; abundance: -; j_gene: TRBJ2-3; CDR3nt: TGTGCCAGCAAGGGACTGGGCACAGATACGCAGTATTTT; CDR3aa: CASKGLGTDTQYF
d_gene: -; v_gene: TRBV2; abundance: once; j_gene: TRBJ1-1; CDR3nt: TGTGCCAGCACCTACGGGGGGGGCGATCTAGGAGCTTTCTTT; CDR3aa: CASTYGGGDLGAFF
d_gene: TRBD1; v_gene: TRBV7-2; abundance: -; j_gene: TRBJ2-7; CDR3nt: TGTGCCAGCAGCTGGGACAGGGGACGCTACGAGCAGTACTTC; CDR3aa: CASSWDRGRYEQYF
d_gene: TRBD2; v_gene: TRBV5-1; abundance: -; j_gene: TRBJ2-3; CDR3nt: TGCGCCAGCAGCTTGGTGGTGGGCGGGAGGGCCTCCGATACGCAGTATTTT; CDR3aa: CASSLVVGGRASDTQYF
d_gene: -; v_gene: TRBV29-1; abundance: -; j_gene: TRBJ2-2; CDR3nt: TGCAGCGTTGCGACAAGACCGAACACCGGGGAGCTGTTTTTT; CDR3aa: CSVATRPNTGELFF
d_gene: TRBD1; v_gene: TRBV4-1; abundance: -; j_gene: TRBJ2-7; CDR3nt: TGCGCCAGCAGCCTAAGGGACAGTACCTACGAGCAGTACTTC; CDR3aa: CASSLRDSTYEQYF
d_gene: TRBD1; v_gene: TRBV5-1; abundance: -; j_gene: TRBJ1-4; CDR3nt: TGCGCCAGCAGCTTGGAAGGGGACAGTTCAAATGAAAAACTGTTTTTT; CDR3aa: CASSLEGDSSNEKLFF
d_gene: TRBD2; v_gene: TRBV7-9; abundance: -; j_gene: TRBJ2-7; CDR3nt: TGTGCCAGCAGCCACAGCGTCGGGGGAGGGCGGATCGAGCAGTACTTC; CDR3aa: CASSHSVGGGRIEQYF
d_gene: TRBD1; v_gene: TRBV30; abundance: -; j_gene: TRBJ1-1; CDR3nt: TGTGCCTGGGGTTCCGGGACAGGGGGGATAGGGTTAGTGGGAGCTTTCTTT; CDR3aa: CAWGSGTGGIGLVGAFF
d_gene: -; v_gene: TRBV6-6; abundance: -; j_gene: TRBJ1-2; CDR3nt: TGTGCCAGCAGTTACTCGGAATTACAGCACTATGGCTACACCTTC; CDR3aa: CASSYSELQHYGYTF
d_gene: -; v_gene: TRBV18; abundance: -; j_gene: TRBJ2-3; CDR3nt: TGTGCCAGCTCACCAGGGGGCGGATCAGATACGCAGTATTTT; CDR3aa: CASSPGGGSDTQYF
d_gene: TRBD1; v_gene: TRBV28; abundance: -; j_gene: TRBJ1-1; CDR3nt: TGTGCCAGCTTACTCTACAGGGGTATGAACACTGAAGCTTTCTTT; CDR3aa: CASLLYRGMNTEAFF
d_gene: -; v_gene: TRBV11-3; abundance: -; j_gene: TRBJ2-1; CDR3nt: TGTGCCAGCAGCTTAGAAGGGGTCGCCTACAATGAGCAGTTCTTC; CDR3aa: CASSLEGVAYNEQFF
d_gene: -; v_gene: TRBV9; abundance: -; j_gene: TRBJ2-2; CDR3nt: TGTGCCAGCTCCGGGGGCACCGGGGAGCTGTTTTTT; CDR3aa: CASSGGTGELFF
d_gene: -; v_gene: TRBV9; abundance: -; j_gene: TRBJ1-1; CDR3nt: TGTGCCAGCAGCGTCAGGGCAGGGTTAGGATGGACTGAAGCTTTCTTT; CDR3aa: CASSVRAGLGWTEAFF
d_gene: -; v_gene: TRBV5-1; abundance: once; j_gene: TRBJ2-1; CDR3nt: TGCGCCAGCAGCTTCTACCGGGACTCTTCCTACAATGAGCAGTTCTTC; CDR3aa: CASSFYRDSSYNEQFF
d_gene: TRBD1; v_gene: TRBV5-1; abundance: -; j_gene: TRBJ1-4; CDR3nt: TGCGCCAGCAGCTTGGGAGCTCAGGGGGGTGGAGAAAAACTGTTTTTT; CDR3aa: CASSLGAQGGGEKLFF